One sample yielded the 20 T cell receptor beta chains listed below, sequenced in a study of blood T cell repertoires in COVID-19. Method: immunoSEQ multiplex PCR; TCRdb's copy keeps in-frame clones and lacks some. The data show 110,000 to 150,000 clones, 65% to 90% seen once. The sample taken for sequencing was peripheral blood. These receptors all come from a man aged 60-69 years with active or convalescent COVID-19.

The chain combines TRBV27 with TRBJ1-1; 7 bases agree with TRBD1. The CDR3 is 13 residues long. With V trimmed by 5 bases and J by 4 bases, 4 bases remained unmatched. Germline loops: CDR1 MNHEY, CDR2 SMNVEV (reference sequence). The CDR3 DNA sequence: TGTGCCAGCAGTCAAAGACAGGGCACTGAAGCTTTCTTT. Amino acids: CASSQRQGTEAFF.

The chain links TRBV7-4 to TRBJ1-2; 7 bases map to TRBD1. The germline gives CDR1 SGHVT, CDR2 SQSDAQ. The CDR3 covers 15 residues. V gave up 6 bases and J gave up 1 base; unmatched junction bases: 8. DNA for the CDR3: TGTGCCAGCAGTAAAAAAAGACAGGGTAACTATGGCTACACCTTC. Translation gives CASSKKRQGNYGYTF.

The table lists this clone with a count of one. The chain links TRBV18 to TRBJ2-1; TRBD2 agrees at 13 bases. Germline V gives CDR1 KGHSH, CDR2 LQKENI. V shed 5 bases, J shed 4 bases, and the junction held 8 bases outside the gene matches. This CDR3 is built from 17 residues. The CDR3 protein is CASSSGLAGEYYNEQFF. The DNA of the CDR3 is TGTGCCAGCTCATCAGGACTAGCGGGAGAGTATTACAATGAGCAGTTCTTC.

This clone came up a few times. The chain uses TRBV24-1 and TRBJ2-3; possibly TRBD2 for D (5 bases). Germline lookup yields CDR1 KGHDR and CDR2 SFDVKD. Between the trimmed V and J ends, which lost 0 bases and 1 base, there was a span of 7 bases. This CDR3 is 15 amino acids long. The CDR3 region has the DNA TGTGCCACCAGTGATTTGAGAGGGCGCACAGATACGCAGTATTTT. Translating gives CATSDLRGRTDTQYF.

The rearrangement joins TRBV12-2 to TRBJ1-1. TRBV12-2 is listed as a pseudogene. The CDR3 has 14 amino acids. In nucleotides, the CDR3 is TGTGCAAGTCGCCTAGGGGGAGTAATAACTGAAGCTTTCTTT. It translates to CASRLGGVITEAFF.

V and J are TRBV27 and TRBJ2-3; 8 bases agree with TRBD1. This CDR3 is built from 15 residues. V shed 4 bases, J shed 10 bases, and the junction held 13 bases outside the gene matches. Germline CDR1 MNHEY, CDR2 SMNVEV (reference sequence). The CDR3 DNA is TGTGCCAGCAGTTCTCTTTCACCCGGACAGGGAGCGCAGTATTTT. As protein: CASSSLSPGQGAQYF.

This clone was picked up a small number of times. The V gene is TRBV14, the J gene TRBJ2-3; perhaps TRBD2 as D (6 bases). The CDR3 has 14 residues. V was shortened by 1 base and J by 4 bases, with 9 bases between the two germline ends. Germline V gives CDR1 SGHDN, CDR2 FVKESK. Written as DNA, the CDR3 is TGTGCCAGCAGCCAAGCTGGCGGGGCAGATACGCAGTATTTT. Translation gives CASSQAGGADTQYF.

This clone has just a few counts. The sample holds other DNA sequences that translate to the same CDR3. This chain connects TRBV6-1 to TRBJ1-5; no clear D. The CDR3 is 12 amino acids. The V end was cut by 0 bases, the J end by 7 bases, with 4 bases between. From germline, CDR1 is MNHNS and CDR2 SASEGT. The CDR3 reads CASSEARQPQHF. The CDR3 coding sequence is TGTGCCAGCAGTGAAGCGCGGCAGCCCCAGCATTTT.

The chain employs TRBV27 and TRBJ1-4; TRBD1 might be the D (6 bases). The germline V and J ends were trimmed by 5 bases and 6 bases, with 19 bases remaining between them. Germline loops: CDR1 MNHEY, CDR2 SMNVEV (reference sequence). The CDR3 covers 16 residues. The CDR3 loop reads CASSPGTGKGDEKLFF. The CDR3 DNA reads as TGTGCCAGCAGTCCGGGAACAGGGAAAGGAGATGAAAAACTGTTTTTT.

This clone was counted only a few times. This rearrangement joins TRBV3-1 (or the pseudogene TRBV3-2) to TRBJ2-2; D is unresolved. The V gene lost 2 bases and the J gene lost 1 base, with 8 bases spanning the gap. The CDR3 runs to 15 residues. The germline V gene has CDR1 LGHDT and CDR2 YNNKEL (reference sequence). The CDR3 spells CASSQTFRNTGELFF. Written as DNA, the CDR3 is TGTGCCAGCAGCCAAACCTTCAGGAACACCGGGGAGCTGTTTTTT.

The chain employs TRBV5-1 and TRBJ1-4; D call uncertain. The V gene's germline CDR1 is SGHRS and CDR2 YFSETQ. V was shortened by 2 bases and J by 5 bases, with 4 bases between the two germline ends. The CDR3 totals 12 residues. The CDR3 loop is CASSFQNEKLFF. CDR3 nucleotide sequence: TGCGCCAGCAGCTTTCAGAATGAAAAACTGTTTTTT.

J is TRBJ1-4 and V is TRBV6-2 or TRBV6-3; 7 bases map to TRBD1. Germline lookup yields CDR1 MNHEY and CDR2 SVGEGT. With 3 bases clipped from V and 7 bases from J, the junction kept 2 bases outside the gene matches. CDR3 length equals 13 residues. The chain's CDR3 is CASSYRDSEKLFF. DNA for the CDR3: TGTGCCAGCAGTTATCGGGACAGTGAAAAACTGTTTTTT.

V gene TRBV5-6 combines with J gene TRBJ1-6, with 9 bases lining up with TRBD1. The CDR3 is 17 residues long. Germline CDR1 is SGHDT and CDR2 is YYEEEE. Trimming removed 1 base from V and 4 bases from J; junction bases left unmatched: 6. CDR3 DNA: TGTGCCAGCAGCTTGAGGGGACAGGGTCGTTATAATTCACCCCTCCACTTT. Translation gives CASSLRGQGRYNSPLHF. The full variable domain, with the rest looked up from reference TRBV5-6 and TRBJ1-6, is DAGVTQSPTHLIKTRGQQVTLRCSPKSGHDTVSWYQQALGQGPQFIFQYYEEEERQRGNFPDRFSGHQFPNYSSELNVNALLLGDSALYLCASSLRGQGRYNSPLHFGNGTRLTVT.

On this clone itself: This sample includes further DNA sequences coding for the same CDR3. This chain uses TRBV7-2 with TRBJ2-5, with 7 bases matching TRBD1. Germline loops: CDR1 SGHTA, CDR2 FQGNSA. The CDR3 is made up of 14 amino acids. The V gene end was trimmed by 5 bases and the J gene end by 2 bases; junction bases not matched to a gene: 5. The CDR3 DNA reads as TGTGCCAGCAGCCCCGGGACAGTACAAGAGACCCAGTACTTC. Its translation: CASSPGTVQETQYF.

The chain employs TRBV6-2 or TRBV6-3 and TRBJ1-2; maybe TRBD1 (5 bases). The germline gives CDR1 MNHEY, CDR2 SVGEGT. Trimming cost V 2 bases and J 3 bases, with 13 bases left between them. The CDR3 runs to 15 residues. The CDR3 nucleotides are TGTGCCAGCAGTTACGCCCAGGGATACGACTATGGCTACACCTTC. Translating gives CASSYAQGYDYGYTF.

The V call is TRBV25-1, the J call TRBJ2-1; 12 nucleotides agree with TRBD2. The germline CDR1 and CDR2 sequences are MGHDK and SYGVNS. J gave up 2 bases and V 2 bases, and 1 base lay outside the gene matches. The CDR3 is 16 amino acids. The CDR3 reads CASSERTSGAYNEQFF. The CDR3 DNA follows: TGTGCCAGCAGTGAAAGGACTAGCGGGGCCTACAATGAGCAGTTCTTC.

This rearrangement joins TRBV20-1 to TRBJ1-2; TRBD1 is a possible D gene (5 bases). Trimming shortened V by 7 bases and J by 3 bases, and 9 bases separated the two germline ends. This CDR3 comprises 11 residues. The V gene's germline CDR1 is DFQATT and CDR2 SNEGSKA (reference sequence). In nucleotides, the CDR3 is TGCAGTGGGGGGGAGTACTATGGCTACACCTTC. This sequence encodes CSGGEYYGYTF.

This clone was seen a single time. The V call is TRBV7-2, the J call TRBJ1-3; a possible D gene is TRBD1 (6 bases). Germline V lookup: CDR1 SGHTA, CDR2 FQGNSA. The V end was cut by 4 bases, the J end by 0 bases, with 16 bases between. The CDR3 is 17 amino acids. The CDR3 here is CASSSERTGISGNTIYF. CDR3 sequence (DNA): TGTGCCAGCAGCTCTGAACGTACAGGGATCTCTGGAAACACCATATATTTT. Supplemented by reference TRBV7-2 and TRBJ1-3, the full variable domain reads GAGVSQSPSNKVTEKGKDVELRCDPISGHTALYWYRQSLGQGLEFLIYFQGNSAPDKSGLPSDRFSAERTGGSVSTLTIQRTQQEDSAVYLCASSSERTGISGNTIYFGEGSWLTVV.

Comments on this clone: One end of the junction is discordant with germline, which a read error may explain. V usage is TRBV12-3 or TRBV12-4 and J usage is TRBJ2-3; weak D call: TRBD2 (5 bases). The CDR3 spans 12 residues. The CDR3 here is CASSGPPRELNF. For the CDR3, the DNA is TGTGCCAGCAGTGGCCCCCCCCGGGAACTCAATTTT.

The V and J genes are TRBV27 and TRBJ1-1; no clear D. The germline V gene has CDR1 MNHEY and CDR2 SMNVEV (reference sequence). The V end lost 3 bases, the J end lost 4 bases, and 12 bases lay between the germline ends. The CDR3 loop spans 14 amino acids. CDR3 sequence reads: CASSFGSTGTEAFF. CDR3 nucleotide sequence: TGTGCCAGCAGTTTTGGGAGCACGGGCACTGAAGCTTTCTTT.